The 6 T cell receptor beta chains below were found in one sample sequenced in a study of identical twins. TCRdb reprocessed the 5' RACE reads via MiXCR and lists one record per CDR3 protein. The repertoire holds 550,000 to 700,000 distinct CDR3 sequences, with around 21% as singletons. The same data also contributed to another study, on T cells expressing NK-cell markers.

The material sequenced was PBMCs. The receptor source for this set is a woman aged 18-29 years in good health.

This clonotype appeared a few times. The rearrangement uses TRBV20-1 and TRBJ2-2; possibly TRBD2 for D (5 bases). The CDR3 has 15 amino acids. CDR1 and CDR2 (germline): DFQATT, SNEGSKA (reference sequence). V gave up 3 bases and J gave up 7 bases, with 18 bases separating them. DNA of the CDR3: TGCAGTGCTAGTCCGACGCGGGCTAGCCGCGGGGAGCTGTTTTTT. Protein product: CSASPTRASRGELFF.

The chain recombines TRBV7-6 with TRBJ2-2; 9 bases line up with TRBD2. This CDR3 is built from 16 residues. Looked up from germline, CDR1 is SGHVS and CDR2 is FNYEAQ. V lost 1 base, J lost 6 bases, and 6 bases stayed unmatched. The DNA of the CDR3 is TGTGCCAGCAGCTTAGAGGCTAGCGGGATAGCCGGGGAGCTGTTTTTT. It encodes CASSLEASGIAGELFF.

This chain uses TRBV5-1 with TRBJ2-3; D unclear. This CDR3 comprises 14 residues. The V end lost 0 bases, the J end lost 1 base, and 6 bases lay between the germline ends. Germline loops: CDR1 SGHRS, CDR2 YFSETQ. CDR3 loop: CASSLGVRTDTQYF. CDR3 coding DNA: TGCGCCAGCAGCTTGGGGGTCCGCACAGATACGCAGTATTTT. Full variable domain (outside the CDR3, taken from reference TRBV5-1 and TRBJ2-3): KAGVTQTPRYLIKTRGQQVTLSCSPISGHRSVSWYQQTPGQGLQFLFEYFSETQRNKGNFPGRFSGRQFSNSRSEMNVSTLELGDSALYLCASSLGVRTDTQYFGPGTRLTVL.

This clonotype appeared many times. CDR3 DNA: TGTGCCAGCAGCCGGGGTGGCTATGGCTACACCTTC. Protein sequence: CASSRGGYGYTF. The J gene is TRBJ1-2, the V gene TRBV3-1; D gene uncertain. Trimming left V 4 bases short and J 4 bases short, with 7 bases between. The CDR3 contains 12 residues. The germline V gene encodes CDR1 LGHDT and CDR2 YNNKEL (reference sequence). Supplemented by reference TRBV3-1 and TRBJ1-2, the full variable domain reads DTAVSQTPKYLVTQMGNDKSIKCEQNLGHDTMYWYKQDSKKFLKIMFSYNNKELIINETVPNRFSPKSPDKAHLNLHINSLELGDSAVYFCASSRGGYGYTFGSGTRLTVV.

This clonotype has only a few counts. The chain links TRBV25-1 to TRBJ2-7; D is possibly TRBD1 (6 bases). CDR3 length equals 15 residues. Trimming shortened V by 3 bases and J by 5 bases, and 17 bases separated the two germline ends. CDR1 is MGHDK and CDR2 is SYGVNS in the germline V gene. The CDR3 region has the DNA TGTGCCAGCAGTGAGCGCGTCGGCAGGGGCGACGAGCAGTACTTC. As protein: CASSERVGRGDEQYF.

This clonotype was found a few times. The chain employs TRBV6-5 and TRBJ1-2; no firm D call. The germline CDR1 and CDR2 sequences are MNHEY and SVGAGI. CDR3 length: 15 amino acids. V lost 1 base to trimming and J lost 7 bases, with 16 bases between them. This CDR3 is CASSYFSQQSGGYTF. Here the CDR3 DNA reads TGTGCCAGCAGTTACTTCAGTCAGCAGTCAGGTGGCTACACCTTC.